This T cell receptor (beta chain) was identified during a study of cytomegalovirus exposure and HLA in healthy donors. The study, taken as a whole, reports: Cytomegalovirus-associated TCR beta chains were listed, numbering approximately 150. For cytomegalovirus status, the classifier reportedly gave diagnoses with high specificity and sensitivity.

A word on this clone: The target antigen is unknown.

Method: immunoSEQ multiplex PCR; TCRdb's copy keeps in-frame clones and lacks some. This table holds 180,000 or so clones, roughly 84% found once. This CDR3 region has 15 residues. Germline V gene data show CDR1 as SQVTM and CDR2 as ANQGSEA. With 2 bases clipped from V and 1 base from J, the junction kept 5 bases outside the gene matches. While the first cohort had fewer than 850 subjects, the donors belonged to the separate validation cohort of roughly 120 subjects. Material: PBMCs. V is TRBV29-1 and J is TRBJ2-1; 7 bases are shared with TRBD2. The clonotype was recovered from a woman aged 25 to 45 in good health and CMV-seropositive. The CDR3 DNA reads TGCAGCGTTGAACCGTGGGAGGGATCCTACAATGAGCAGTTCTTC. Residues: CSVEPWEGSYNEQFF.